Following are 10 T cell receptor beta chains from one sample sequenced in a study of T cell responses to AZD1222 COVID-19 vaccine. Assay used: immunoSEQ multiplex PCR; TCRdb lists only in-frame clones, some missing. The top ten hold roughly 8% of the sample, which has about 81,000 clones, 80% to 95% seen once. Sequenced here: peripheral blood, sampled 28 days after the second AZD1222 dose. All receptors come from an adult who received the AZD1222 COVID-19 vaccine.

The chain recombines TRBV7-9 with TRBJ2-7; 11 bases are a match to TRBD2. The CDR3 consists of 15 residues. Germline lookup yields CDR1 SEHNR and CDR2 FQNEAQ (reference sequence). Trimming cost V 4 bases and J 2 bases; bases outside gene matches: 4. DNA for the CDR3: TGTGCCAGCAGCTCCCTAGCGGGAGGTGCCTACGAGCAGTACTTC. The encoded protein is CASSSLAGGAYEQYF.

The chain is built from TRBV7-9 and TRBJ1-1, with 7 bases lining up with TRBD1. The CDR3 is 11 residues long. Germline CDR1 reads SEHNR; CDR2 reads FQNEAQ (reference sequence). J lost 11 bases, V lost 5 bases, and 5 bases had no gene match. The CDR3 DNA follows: TGTGCCAGCAGCCAGACAGGGCTGGCTTTCTTT. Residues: CASSQTGLAFF.

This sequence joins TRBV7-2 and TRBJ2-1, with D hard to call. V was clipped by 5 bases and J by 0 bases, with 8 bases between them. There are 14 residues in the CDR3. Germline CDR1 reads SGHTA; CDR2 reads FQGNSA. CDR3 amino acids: CASSRPPSYNEQFF. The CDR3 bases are TGTGCCAGCAGCCGCCCCCCCTCCTACAATGAGCAGTTCTTC.

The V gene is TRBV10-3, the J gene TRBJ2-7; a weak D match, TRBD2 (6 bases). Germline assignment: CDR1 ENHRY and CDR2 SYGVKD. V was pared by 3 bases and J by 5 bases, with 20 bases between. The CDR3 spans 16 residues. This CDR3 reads CAISDIPTSGGHEQYF. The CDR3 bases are TGTGCCATCAGTGATATCCCCACATCCGGAGGGCACGAGCAGTACTTC.

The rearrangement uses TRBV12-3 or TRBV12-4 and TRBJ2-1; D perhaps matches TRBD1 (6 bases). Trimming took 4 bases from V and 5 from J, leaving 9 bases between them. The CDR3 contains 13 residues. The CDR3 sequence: CASSYRDNNEQFF. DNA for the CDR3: TGTGCCAGCAGTTACCGGGACAACAATGAGCAGTTCTTC.

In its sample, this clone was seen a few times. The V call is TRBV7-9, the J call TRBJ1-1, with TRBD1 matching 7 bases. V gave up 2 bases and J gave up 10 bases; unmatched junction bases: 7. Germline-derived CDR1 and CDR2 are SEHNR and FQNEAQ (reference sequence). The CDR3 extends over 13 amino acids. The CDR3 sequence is CASSLTLNRGAFF. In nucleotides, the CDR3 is TGTGCCAGCAGCTTAACGTTGAACAGGGGAGCTTTCTTT.

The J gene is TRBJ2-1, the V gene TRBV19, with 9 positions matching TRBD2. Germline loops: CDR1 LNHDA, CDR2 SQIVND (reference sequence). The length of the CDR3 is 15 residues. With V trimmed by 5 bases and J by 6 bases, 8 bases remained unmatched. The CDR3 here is CASSLASGAFNEQFF. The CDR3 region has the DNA TGTGCCAGTAGTTTGGCTAGCGGGGCGTTCAATGAGCAGTTCTTC.

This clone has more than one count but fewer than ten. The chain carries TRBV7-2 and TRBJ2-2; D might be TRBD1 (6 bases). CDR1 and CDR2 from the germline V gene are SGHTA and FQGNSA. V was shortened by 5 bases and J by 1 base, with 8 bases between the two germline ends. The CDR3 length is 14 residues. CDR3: CASSLTGNTGELFF. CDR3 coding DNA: TGTGCCAGCAGCCTGACAGGGAACACCGGGGAGCTGTTTTTT.

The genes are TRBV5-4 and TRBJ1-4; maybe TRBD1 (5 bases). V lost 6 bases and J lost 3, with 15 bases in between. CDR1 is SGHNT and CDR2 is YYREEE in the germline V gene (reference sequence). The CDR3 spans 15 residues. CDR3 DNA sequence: TGTGCCAGCACCGTCGGGGGGTCAGCTAATGAAAAACTGTTTTTT. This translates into CASTVGGSANEKLFF.

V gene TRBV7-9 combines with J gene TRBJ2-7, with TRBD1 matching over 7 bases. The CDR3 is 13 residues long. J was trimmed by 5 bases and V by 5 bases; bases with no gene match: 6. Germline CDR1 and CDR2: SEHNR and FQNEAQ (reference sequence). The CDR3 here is CASSADRNDEQYF. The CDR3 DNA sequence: TGTGCCAGCAGCGCGGACAGGAATGACGAGCAGTACTTC.